These 32 T cell receptor beta chains share one sample of origin, sequenced in a study of cytomegalovirus exposure and HLA in healthy donors. Primers included in the PCR were 60 Vbeta and 13 Jbeta primers. The repertoire was sequenced with immunoSEQ multiplex PCR; TCRdb's copy has only in-frame clones and lacks some. The repertoire has about 120,000 clones, around 82% of them found once; the top ten carry 0.95% to 1.5%. The sequencing input was PBMCs. The receptor source for this set is a female donor in good health and CMV-seronegative.

The rearrangement joins TRBV30 to TRBJ1-2, with 7 positions matching TRBD1. V gave up 5 bases and J gave up 0 bases; unmatched junction bases: 0. Germline lookup yields CDR1 GTSNPN and CDR2 SVGIG (reference sequence). The CDR3 extends over 12 amino acids. In DNA form, the CDR3 reads TGTGCCTGGGGACAGGCTAACTATGGCTACACCTTC. As protein: CAWGQANYGYTF.

The chain links TRBV5-4 to TRBJ1-1, with 7 bases aligning to TRBD1. Germline CDR1 SGHNT, CDR2 YYREEE (reference sequence). The CDR3 loop spans 12 amino acids. With 4 bases clipped from V and 11 bases from J, the junction kept 8 bases outside the gene matches. CDR3 region: CASSGDSRVAFF. Here the CDR3 DNA reads TGTGCCAGCAGCGGGGACAGTCGGGTGGCTTTCTTT. Together with reference TRBV5-4 and TRBJ1-1, the CDR3 gives the full variable domain: ETGVTQSPTHLIKTRGQQVTLRCSSQSGHNTVSWYQQALGQGPQFIFQYYREEENGRGNFPPRFSGLQFPNYSSELNVNALELDDSALYLCASSGDSRVAFFGQGTRLTVV.

The CDR3 region has the DNA TGTGCCAGCAGTTCCAGCACTGAAGCTTTCTTT. Residues: CASSSSTEAFF. The chain carries TRBV6-5 and TRBJ1-1; unclear D gene. The CDR3 has 11 amino acids. The V gene lost 4 bases and the J gene lost 4 bases, with 4 bases spanning the gap. The germline V gene has CDR1 MNHEY and CDR2 SVGAGI.

This chain uses TRBV28 with TRBJ1-4; TRBD1 agrees at 7 bases. The V segment lost 5 bases and the J segment 10 bases; nucleotides outside the gene matches: 10. The CDR3 covers 14 residues. Germline V gene data show CDR1 as MDHEN and CDR2 as SYDVKM. CDR3 nucleotides: TGTGCCAGCAGTCCCGGGACAGACCTCGGAAAACTGTTTTTT. It encodes CASSPGTDLGKLFF.

This clone was recorded once. The chain joins TRBV6-5 to TRBJ2-2, with D uncertain. V lost 2 bases to trimming and J lost 2 bases, with 9 bases between them. Germline V gives CDR1 MNHEY, CDR2 SVGAGI. This CDR3 spans 15 amino acids. CDR3 amino acids: CASSYEAVNTGELFF. CDR3 nucleotides: TGTGCCAGCAGTTACGAGGCAGTAAACACCGGGGAGCTGTTTTTT.

This rearrangement joins TRBV20-1 to TRBJ2-5, with unresolved D. Germline V gene sequence: CDR1 DFQATT, CDR2 SNEGSKA (reference sequence). Trimming left V 6 bases short and J 5 bases short, with 4 bases between. The CDR3 consists of 9 residues. CDR3 DNA sequence: TGCAGTGCCCCGGAGACCCAGTACTTC. It yields the protein CSAPETQYF.

The chain carries TRBV5-1 and TRBJ1-1; TRBD1 matches at 7 bases. J lost 2 bases, V lost 2 bases, and 12 bases had no gene match. Per germline, CDR1 SGHRS and CDR2 YFSETQ. This CDR3 contains 17 residues. The CDR3 sequence is CASSFDFTGVYNTEAFF. The CDR3 nucleotides are TGCGCCAGCAGCTTCGACTTCACAGGGGTCTATAACACTGAAGCTTTCTTT.

The rearrangement joins TRBV5-1 to TRBJ2-7; no firm D call. CDR1 SGHRS and CDR2 YFSETQ come from the germline V gene. The CDR3 is 15 amino acids. V gave up 0 bases and J gave up 5 bases, with 15 bases separating them. CDR3 in amino acids: CASSLESGPTHEQYF. DNA of the CDR3: TGCGCCAGCAGCTTGGAATCAGGTCCGACCCACGAGCAGTACTTC.

The sample holds a few counts of this clone. The CDR3 region is CASGTQRGYGYTF. For the CDR3, the DNA is TGTGCCAGCGGGACACAGAGGGGTTATGGCTACACCTTC. V usage is TRBV5-4 and J usage is TRBJ1-2; weak D call: TRBD1 (6 bases). Germline values: CDR1 SGHNT, CDR2 YYREEE (reference sequence). V dropped 7 bases and J dropped 5 bases, with 15 bases sitting between them. The CDR3 runs 13 residues. The full variable domain, completed using reference TRBV5-4 and TRBJ1-2, is ETGVTQSPTHLIKTRGQQVTLRCSSQSGHNTVSWYQQALGQGPQFIFQYYREEENGRGNFPPRFSGLQFPNYSSELNVNALELDDSALYLCASGTQRGYGYTFGSGTRLTVV.

This chain connects TRBV28 to TRBJ1-4, with unresolved D. The CDR3 has 14 amino acids. Germline loops: CDR1 MDHEN, CDR2 SYDVKM. Trimming took 6 bases from V and 5 from J, leaving 13 bases between them. The CDR3 loop reads CASRVGLPNEKLFF. The CDR3 region has the DNA TGTGCCAGCAGGGTCGGACTACCGAATGAAAAACTGTTTTTT.

The chain couples TRBV7-9 to TRBJ1-4; TRBD1 matches 7 bases. In germline, CDR1 is SEHNR, CDR2 FQNEAQ (reference sequence). CDR3 length: 16 amino acids. The trim removed 0 bases at V and 7 bases at J, leaving 8 bases unmatched. The CDR3 reads CASSLAGTVLFEKLFF. Here the CDR3 DNA reads TGTGCCAGCAGCTTAGCAGGGACAGTTCTTTTTGAAAAACTGTTTTTT.

The J gene is TRBJ2-1, the V gene TRBV7-9; D gene ambiguous. Germline CDR1 and CDR2: SEHNR and FQNEAQ (reference sequence). V dropped 3 bases and J dropped 0 bases, with 9 bases sitting between them. This CDR3 has 15 amino acids. The CDR3 nucleotides are TGTGCCAGCAGCTTGTACGCGAGCTCCTACAATGAGCAGTTCTTC. Amino acid sequence: CASSLYASSYNEQFF. The full variable domain, completed using reference TRBV7-9 and TRBJ2-1, is DTGVSQNPRHKITKRGQNVTFRCDPISEHNRLYWYRQTLGQGPEFLTYFQNEAQLEKSRLLSDRFSAERPKGSFSTLEIQRTEQGDSAMYLCASSLYASSYNEQFFGPGTRLTVL.

The CDR3 here is CASSKSPTWRLDYGYTF. DNA of the CDR3: TGTGCCAGCAGCAAATCCCCGACGTGGAGGTTAGACTATGGCTACACCTTC. The chain is built from TRBV2 and TRBJ1-2; no definite D call. The CDR3 is made up of 17 amino acids. V was trimmed by 6 bases and J by 3 bases, leaving 23 bases between them. Germline V gene sequence: CDR1 SNHLY, CDR2 FYNNEI.

This clone was recorded a few times. The V gene is TRBV7-9, the J gene TRBJ1-3; no definite D call. Trimming removed 11 bases from V and 7 bases from J, with 15 bases in between. The germline V gene has CDR1 SEHNR and CDR2 FQNEAQ (reference sequence). CDR3 length: 12 residues. CDR3 loop: CAARAGGNTIYF. Here the CDR3 DNA reads TGTGCCGCCCGAGCAGGAGGGAACACCATATATTTT.

The J gene is TRBJ2-5, the V gene TRBV4-1; TRBD2 matches at 8 bases. There are 17 residues in the CDR3. The germline CDR1 and CDR2 sequences are MGHRA and YSYEKL. V was clipped by 1 base and J by 3 bases; unmatched bases: 10. The CDR3 DNA reads as TGCGCCAGCAGCCAAGTGACGAGCGGGGGCATGGAAGAGACCCAGTACTTC. This sequence encodes CASSQVTSGGMEETQYF.

This chain links TRBV28 with TRBJ1-5; 7 bases are a match to TRBD1. This CDR3 region has 13 residues. With 5 bases clipped from V and 6 bases from J, the junction kept 4 bases outside the gene matches. Germline loops: CDR1 MDHEN, CDR2 SYDVKM. The CDR3, as DNA: TGTGCCAGCAGTGCTGACAGGGCTCAGCCCCAGCATTTT. Translated, it gives CASSADRAQPQHF.

V is TRBV6-1 and J is TRBJ2-1; 12 bases fit TRBD2. The germline V gene encodes CDR1 MNHNS and CDR2 SASEGT. This CDR3 has 15 amino acids. Unmatched junction bases numbered 9, after V lost 5 bases and J lost 10 bases. The chain's CDR3 is CASSIGASGGAEQFF. DNA for the CDR3: TGTGCCAGCAGTATTGGTGCTAGCGGGGGGGCCGAGCAGTTCTTC.

This clone has just a few counts. J is TRBJ2-6 and V is TRBV5-1; 7 bases line up with TRBD1. The CDR3 runs 14 residues. Germline V lookup: CDR1 SGHRS, CDR2 YFSETQ. Trimming took 5 bases from V and 3 from J; bases not matched to a gene: 2. CDR3 sequence reads: CASSTGDGANVLTF. CDR3 nucleotide sequence: TGCGCCAGCAGTACAGGGGATGGGGCCAACGTCCTGACTTTC.

CDR3 sequence (DNA): TGTGCCTATCGAAAAGGGGCCCAAGAGACCCAGTACTTC. Its protein product is CAYRKGAQETQYF. The genes are TRBV7-9 and TRBJ2-5, with a tentative D call TRBD1 (5 bases). The ends were cut back, 11 bases at V and 1 base at J, with 14 bases in the middle. The CDR3 contains 13 residues. Germline V lookup: CDR1 SEHNR, CDR2 FQNEAQ (reference sequence).

The chain links TRBV7-2 to TRBJ1-2; no firm D call. Trimming left V 5 bases short and J 0 bases short, with 7 bases between. The CDR3 length is 13 residues. Germline CDR1 SGHTA, CDR2 FQGNSA. The CDR3 spells CASSRVTNYGYTF. In DNA form, the CDR3 reads TGTGCCAGCAGCCGAGTAACTAACTATGGCTACACCTTC. The full variable domain, its missing parts supplied by reference TRBV7-2 and TRBJ1-2, is GAGVSQSPSNKVTEKGKDVELRCDPISGHTALYWYRQSLGQGLEFLIYFQGNSAPDKSGLPSDRFSAERTGGSVSTLTIQRTQQEDSAVYLCASSRVTNYGYTFGSGTRLTVV.

The CDR3 protein is CASSLPPGGGESPLHF. DNA for the CDR3: TGTGCCAGCAGCTTGCCCCCCGGCGGGGGGGAATCACCCCTCCACTTT. This rearrangement joins TRBV5-4 to TRBJ1-6; a possible D gene is TRBD1 (5 bases). This CDR3 is built from 16 residues. V lost 1 base and J 10 bases, leaving 18 bases between the germline ends. Germline assignment: CDR1 SGHNT and CDR2 YYREEE (reference sequence).

This chain uses TRBV6-5 with TRBJ1-2; 7 nucleotides match TRBD1. Germline V gene data show CDR1 as MNHEY and CDR2 as SVGAGI. The CDR3 loop spans 15 amino acids. Trimming removed 5 bases from V and 5 bases from J; junction bases left unmatched: 11. CDR3 protein: CASSQRQGVGYGYTF. CDR3 DNA sequence: TGTGCCAGCAGTCAGAGACAGGGTGTTGGTTATGGCTACACCTTC.

The rearrangement uses TRBV7-3 and TRBJ2-3; D unresolved. Trimming pared 2 bases from V and 2 bases from J, leaving 14 bases between. The germline V gene has CDR1 SGHTA and CDR2 FQGTGA. The CDR3 sequence is 16 residues long. The CDR3 coding sequence is TGTGCCAGCAGCTTAGGTGCCTCCTATAACACAGATACGCAGTATTTT. The encoded protein is CASSLGASYNTDTQYF. The full variable domain, rest sourced from reference TRBV7-3 and TRBJ2-3, is GAGVSQTPSNKVTEKGKYVELRCDPISGHTALYWYRQSLGQGPEFLIYFQGTGAADDSGLPNDRFFAVRPEGSVSTLKIQRTERGDSAVYLCASSLGASYNTDTQYFGPGTRLTVL.

The rearrangement uses TRBV30 and TRBJ2-1, with 8 bases lining up with TRBD2. The CDR3 has 15 amino acids. CDR1 and CDR2 (germline): GTSNPN, SVGIG (reference sequence). V lost 0 bases and J lost 5; bases outside the gene matches: 6. CDR3 sequence reads: CAWSVGVAGHNEQFF. As DNA, the CDR3 is TGTGCCTGGAGTGTTGGGGTAGCGGGACACAATGAGCAGTTCTTC.

This clone was seen a handful of times. The V and J genes are TRBV25-1 and TRBJ2-7; 9 nucleotides line up with TRBD1. Germline V gene sequence: CDR1 MGHDK, CDR2 SYGVNS. The ends lost 7 bases at V and 3 bases at J; junction bases unmatched: 7. The CDR3 totals 14 residues. The CDR3 DNA reads TGTGCCAGCAAATCACGGGACAGGGACTACGAGCAGTACTTC. Translation gives CASKSRDRDYEQYF.

V and J are TRBV15 and TRBJ2-3; the match to TRBD2 covers 7 bases. Germline loops: CDR1 LNHNV, CDR2 YYDKDF (reference sequence). J lost 4 bases, V lost 2 bases, and 6 bases had no gene match. The CDR3 length is 15 residues. The chain's CDR3 is CATSRQARGADTQYF. CDR3 nucleotides: TGTGCCACCAGCAGACAGGCTCGGGGGGCAGATACGCAGTATTTT.

This chain links TRBV30 with TRBJ2-5, with TRBD2 matching 7 bases. Germline loops: CDR1 GTSNPN, CDR2 SVGIG (reference sequence). The CDR3 is made up of 15 amino acids. V was pared by 0 bases and J by 3 bases, with 7 bases of the junction left unmatched. The CDR3 coding sequence is TGTGCCTGGAGTGTAGGGCTAGCGGACAAAGAGACCCAGTACTTC. Protein sequence: CAWSVGLADKETQYF. The full variable domain, with the rest looked up from reference TRBV30 and TRBJ2-5, is SQTIHQWPATLVQPVGSPLSLECTVEGTSNPNLYWYRQAAGRGLQLLFYSVGIGQISSEVPQNLSASRPQDRQFILSSKKLLLSDSGFYLCAWSVGLADKETQYFGPGTRLLVL.

V gene TRBV2 combines with J gene TRBJ2-1; D possibly corresponds to TRBD2 (5 bases). The germline V and J ends were trimmed by 5 bases and 9 bases, with 14 bases remaining between them. Germline CDR1 is SNHLY and CDR2 is FYNNEI. CDR3 length: 13 residues. In nucleotides, the CDR3 is TGTGCCAGCAGTCCCCAGGAGGTGAGTGAGCAGTTCTTC. Residues: CASSPQEVSEQFF.

J is TRBJ2-5 and V is TRBV27; possibly TRBD2 for D (5 bases). Germline CDR1 is MNHEY and CDR2 is SMNVEV (reference sequence). Trimming took 3 bases from V and 5 from J, leaving 10 bases between them. This CDR3 contains 13 residues. CDR3 loop: CASSFKGGETQYF. CDR3 DNA sequence: TGTGCCAGCAGTTTTAAGGGCGGGGAGACCCAGTACTTC.

The V call is TRBV11-2, the J call TRBJ2-1; 8 bases line up with TRBD1. CDR3 length: 16 amino acids. Germline CDR1 SGHAT, CDR2 FQNNGV. V shed 4 bases and J 7 bases; nucleotides not matched to a gene: 12. CDR3 sequence: CASSSLQGAPGNEQFF. CDR3 nucleotide sequence: TGTGCCAGCAGCTCACTCCAGGGGGCCCCAGGAAATGAGCAGTTCTTC.

The chain combines TRBV5-1 with TRBJ1-2; a possible D gene is TRBD1 (5 bases). Trimming pared 7 bases from V and 3 bases from J, leaving 10 bases between. The CDR3 has 12 amino acids. Germline V gene sequence: CDR1 SGHRS, CDR2 YFSETQ. The CDR3 DNA is TGCGCCAGCGCACAGGAGTACTATGGCTACACCTTC. This sequence encodes CASAQEYYGYTF.

The genes are TRBV27 and TRBJ1-2; D might be TRBD1 (5 bases). The V end lost 5 bases, the J end lost 5 bases, and 15 bases lay between the germline ends. This CDR3 contains 14 residues. In germline, CDR1 is MNHEY, CDR2 SMNVEV (reference sequence). CDR3 nucleotide sequence: TGTGCCAGCAGTCCGGGGGTGGCGATATATGGCTACACCTTC. Amino acid sequence: CASSPGVAIYGYTF.